Listed here are 15 T cell receptor beta chains from one sample, sequenced in a study of blood T cell repertoires in COVID-19. Sequencing used immunoSEQ multiplex PCR; TCRdb keeps in-frame clones, though not all of them. Here the sample spans 250,000 to 350,000 clones, around 89% being singletons. Sequencing was carried out using peripheral blood. These receptors were collected from a man aged 25 to 40 with acute or convalescent COVID-19.

V gene TRBV6-6 combines with J gene TRBJ1-2, with 10 positions matching TRBD1. V was clipped by 6 bases and J by 6 bases; unmatched bases: 10. The CDR3 covers 15 residues. The germline gives CDR1 MNHNY, CDR2 SVGAGI (reference sequence). The CDR3 protein is CASSSGTGASHGYTF. The CDR3 DNA follows: TGTGCCAGCAGCAGTGGGACAGGGGCCTCCCATGGCTACACCTTC.

This clone showed up just once. This chain links TRBV5-4 with TRBJ2-3, with D perhaps matching TRBD2 (6 bases). The CDR3 is 16 residues long. Germline assignment: CDR1 SGHNT and CDR2 YYREEE (reference sequence). The V gene lost 1 base and the J gene lost 0 bases, with 12 bases spanning the gap. The CDR3 is CASSLKLAASTDTQYF. CDR3 nucleotides: TGTGCCAGCAGCTTGAAGTTAGCGGCTAGCACAGATACGCAGTATTTT.

The V call is TRBV18, the J call TRBJ2-2; D gene ambiguous. The V gene's germline CDR1 is KGHSH and CDR2 LQKENI. The CDR3 loop spans 15 amino acids. Trimming shortened V by 6 bases and J by 4 bases, and 15 bases separated the two germline ends. DNA for the CDR3: TGTGCCAGCTCCCCTTCAAACCCGGGCACCGGGGAGCTGTTTTTT. Amino acids: CASSPSNPGTGELFF. The full variable domain, completed using reference TRBV18 and TRBJ2-2, is NAGVMQNPRHLVRRRGQEARLRCSPMKGHSHVYWYRQLPEEGLKFMVYLQKENIIDESGMPKERFSAEFPKEGPSILRIQQVVRGDSAAYFCASSPSNPGTGELFFGEGSRLTVL.

The chain carries TRBV6-1 and TRBJ1-2; D may be TRBD1 (6 bases). Trimming removed 5 bases at V and 8 bases at J, with 12 bases between. This CDR3 has 12 amino acids. Per the germline V gene, CDR1 is MNHNS and CDR2 is SASEGT. CDR3 region: CASSTDRRGYTF. CDR3 nucleotides: TGTGCCAGCAGTACTGACAGGCGGGGCTACACCTTC.

This clone turned up a few times. This chain uses TRBV18 with TRBJ2-7; the match to TRBD1 covers 9 bases. J gave up 3 bases and V 5 bases, and 5 bases lay outside the gene matches. Germline values: CDR1 KGHSH, CDR2 LQKENI. This CDR3 contains 14 residues. CDR3 DNA sequence: TGTGCCAGCTCATCCCGGGACAGGGACTACGAGCAGTACTTC. Its translation: CASSSRDRDYEQYF.

The CDR3 sequence: CASRTGTDINYGYTF. Here the CDR3 DNA reads TGTGCCAGTAGAACCGGGACAGACATTAACTATGGCTACACCTTC. The chain employs TRBV19 and TRBJ1-2; 7 nucleotides line up with TRBD1. Germline CDR1 and CDR2: LNHDA and SQIVND (reference sequence). The CDR3 runs 15 residues. V lost 6 bases to trimming and J lost 1 base; unmatched junction nucleotides: 8.

The rearrangement links TRBV7-9 to TRBJ2-1, with 7 bases that match TRBD1. The CDR3 runs to 14 residues. Looked up from germline, CDR1 is SEHNR and CDR2 is FQNEAQ (reference sequence). After removal of 7 bases from V and 7 bases from J, the junction contained 10 bases not matched to a gene. The CDR3 sequence is CASTVGDSLNEQFF. The DNA for the CDR3 is TGTGCCAGCACCGTCGGGGACAGCTTGAATGAGCAGTTCTTC. Full variable domain (outside the CDR3, taken from reference TRBV7-9 and TRBJ2-1): DTGVSQNPRHKITKRGQNVTFRCDPISEHNRLYWYRQTLGQGPEFLTYFQNEAQLEKSRLLSDRFSAERPKGSFSTLEIQRTEQGDSAMYLCASTVGDSLNEQFFGPGTRLTVL.

The rearrangement links TRBV19 to TRBJ1-5; 10 bases align to TRBD1. The CDR3 is 17 amino acids. Germline V lookup: CDR1 LNHDA, CDR2 SQIVND (reference sequence). V lost 6 bases and J lost 2; bases outside the gene matches: 10. CDR3 nucleotide sequence: TGTGCCAGTAGGCCGGGGACAGGGGTTGATGGCAATCAGCCCCAGCATTTT. Translated: CASRPGTGVDGNQPQHF.

J is TRBJ2-7 and V is TRBV6-5; a weak D match, TRBD2 (6 bases). V gave up 2 bases and J gave up 7 bases, with 18 bases separating them. Germline CDR1 MNHEY, CDR2 SVGAGI. The CDR3 length is 15 residues. DNA of the CDR3: TGTGCCAGCAGTTACATCTCGTCCTCGGCGGGGGAGCAGTACTTC. Residues: CASSYISSSAGEQYF.

J is TRBJ2-3 and V is TRBV14; possible D gene TRBD2, 5 bases. CDR1 is SGHDN and CDR2 is FVKESK in the germline V gene. Trimming took off 3 bases at V and 6 bases at J, with 13 bases between the two ends. This CDR3 is built from 14 residues. The CDR3 DNA follows: TGTGCCAGCAGCCAGACACCGCCGGGGGATACGCAGTATTTT. Encoded protein: CASSQTPPGDTQYF.

The chain combines TRBV6-5 with TRBJ1-5, with D uncertain. Germline loops: CDR1 MNHEY, CDR2 SVGAGI. The length of the CDR3 is 15 residues. V gave up 5 bases and J gave up 2 bases, with 13 bases separating them. The DNA of the CDR3 is TGTGCCAGCAGTCCCCTCCCGGCGGGCAATCAGCCCCAGCATTTT. This sequence encodes CASSPLPAGNQPQHF.

This rearrangement joins TRBV27 to TRBJ2-5; a weak D match, TRBD1 (5 bases). Per germline, CDR1 MNHEY and CDR2 SMNVEV (reference sequence). The CDR3 covers 12 residues. The V end was cut by 5 bases, the J end by 4 bases, with 8 bases between. CDR3: CASSPQGETQYF. The CDR3 nucleotides read TGTGCCAGCAGTCCCCAGGGAGAGACCCAGTACTTC.

The chain uses TRBV14 and TRBJ1-1; no firm D call. The germline V gene encodes CDR1 SGHDN and CDR2 FVKESK. The CDR3 extends over 13 amino acids. With 4 bases removed from V and 7 bases from J, the gap between germline ends came to 13 bases. CDR3 coding DNA: TGTGCCAGCAGCCGGGGAGGGATTCTTGAAGCTTTCTTT. Protein product: CASSRGGILEAFF. The full variable domain, completed using reference TRBV14 and TRBJ1-1, is EAGVTQFPSHSVIEKGQTVTLRCDPISGHDNLYWYRRVMGKEIKFLLHFVKESKQDESGMPNNRFLAERTGGTYSTLKVQPAELEDSGVYFCASSRGGILEAFFGQGTRLTVV.

The chain is built from TRBV5-1 and TRBJ1-6; tentative D call: TRBD1 (6 bases). The V end was cut by 7 bases, the J end by 0 bases, with 11 bases between. This CDR3 contains 15 residues. CDR1 is SGHRS, CDR2 YFSETQ, per germline. The CDR3 reads CASAKGDSYNSPLHF. The CDR3 bases are TGCGCCAGCGCTAAGGGGGACTCCTATAATTCACCCCTCCACTTT.

The rearrangement links TRBV18 to TRBJ2-1; the match to TRBD2 covers 12 bases. CDR1 is KGHSH, CDR2 LQKENI, per germline. There are 17 residues in the CDR3. Losses at the gene ends were 0 bases for V and 7 bases for J; bases not matched to a gene: 7. CDR3 in amino acids: CASSPPSSGGARNEQFF. The CDR3, as DNA: TGTGCCAGCTCACCACCGTCTAGCGGGGGGGCGCGGAATGAGCAGTTCTTC.